This entry concerns a single TCR beta chain. The clone's antigen remains unknown. The record has no base qualities; no much larger clone is one base away. The germline V gene gives CDR1 as LGHNA and CDR2 as YNFKEQ. The CDR3 runs 15 residues from the cysteine to the phenylalanine. The DNA shown is the 45-base CDR3, in frame from base 1. Here V drops 2 bases and J drops 0 bases, and the junction holds 3 bases not matched to any gene. This entry comes from a study of shared clonotypes between healthy human individuals (dated by TCRdb to the early 2020s). For context, the study as a whole: A couple of women and three men aged 18 to 49 years were included in the cohort. For each donor, three plates each were used for CD4 naive and CD4 memory, two plates were used for CD8 naive, and one plate was used for CD8 memory. The study deeply sequenced blood TCR repertoires of about 5 healthy adults to estimate repertoire size and the extent of clonotype sharing between individuals. To increase sequencing depth and limit assay-specific biases, TCR repertoire library preparation and sequencing were carried out by different laboratories using diverse techniques. Each donor's leukapheresis produced roughly between roughly 0.85 and 9.5 billion PBMCs.

Broader findings and caveats from the paper: Pairwise subsampling led to the expectation that sequencing depth would affect the degree of clonotype sharing among donors. Sharing across several donors was observed for roughly 5% of naive CD4, under 4% of naive CD8, over 2% of memory CD4, and about 0.4% of memory CD8 clonotypes. Rarefaction of sorted-subset datasets indicated incomplete sequencing despite the large sequencing depth. The genetic and exposure-history diversity represented was limited by the small number of donors. Only blood was sampled, and tissue TCR repertoires likely differ from those in blood. Clonotypes shared by all four sorted-subset donors showed higher generation probabilities than non-shared clonotypes. Naive subsets generally had larger estimated clonotype richness than memory subsets did.

Healthy HIV-negative adults with no recently reported acute infections or vaccinations were included as donors. Only Caucasian adults living in Nashville, Tennessee, USA were represented among the donors. Magnetic negative selection was used to enrich CD4+ T cells, after which naive cells were positively selected on CD45RA and the negative fraction became the memory subset. Blood was collected by leukapheresis, and PBMCs were isolated by Ficoll-Histopaque density gradient centrifugation and then cryopreserved in liquid nitrogen vapor phase. Purity and quantity of every magnetically sorted T cell population were checked by analytical flow cytometry. Genomic DNA was isolated from every sorted fraction and measured by UV absorbance on a Nanodrop 2000c. TCR CDR3 regions were amplified from genomic DNA by multiplex PCR using the deep immunoSEQ assay. For each cell subset, the extracted genomic DNA was distributed evenly across all wells of several immunoSEQ 96-well plates, and each plate served as one replicate. For sorted subsets, about 200 ng genomic DNA, equal to about 30,000 T cell genomes, was loaded into each replicate PCR. The purified libraries were quantified using a Qubit 3.0 fluorometer, sized with a Bioanalyzer 2100, and then quantified again using the KAPA Library Quantification kit. Every immunoSEQ 96-well plate was sequenced on a dedicated single-read 150-cycle Illumina NextSeq 550 flow cell. For the original study's pipeline: Because the immunoSEQ output held only junctional sequences and lacked quality scores, the filtering could not match the filtering applied to full-length reads. To assign V/J genes and CDR3, sequences were annotated against IMGT germline references using PyIR, a Python wrapper for IgBLAST v1.9. Any read was removed if the V/J assignment was weak (E-value above 1e-6), the CDR3 was missing, or the read contained stop codons, out-of-frame junctions, or ambiguous translated residues. V3J clonotypes were defined by identical inferred V gene, J gene, and CDR3 amino acid sequence. Percentage overlap between repertoires was computed as shared unique clonotypes divided by the size of the smaller repertoire. Repertoire richness was assessed with RTK rarefaction, the Chao1 estimator, and Recon v2.1 estimates of unobserved clonotypes. Generation probabilities for all TCRbeta clonotypes obtained by the gDNA method from several donors were computed using OLGA. Entries here come from immuneACCESS through TCRdb and include only in-frame sequences with V and J called. Some clones fail to appear in such tables; in the studies checked, an unresolved V gene covers under half of the shortfall, and the cause of the remainder is unknown. The V and J calls and clone size were taken over from that table, and D and trimming were inferred from the DNA. Recorded for this sample are about 2.3 million clones; 85% to 95% of them occurred a single time. Clones ranked in the top ten supply 0.37% of the sample.

The TCR comes from a young man in good health. Some clones in this sample may be carry-over from other donors' samples. Material for sequencing was naive CD4+ T cells from PBMCs. The cell subset or site tag for this specimen amounts to: CD45RA+ positively selected. Here the chain combines TRBV4-2 and TRBJ2-7; TRBD2 agrees with 8 junctional bases. The CDR3: CASSQTSGASYEQYF. The DNA sequence follows: TGTGCCAGCAGCCAAACTAGCGGAGCCTCCTACGAGCAGTACTTC.